This T cell receptor beta chain appears in the sequencing data of a study of naive and memory T cell subsets. Overall study findings and caveats: Possibly reflecting memory cells re-expressing CD45RA, a few larger clonotypes occurred in naive repertoires, especially CD8.

In regard to this clonotype: What it binds is not known.

An equimolar mix of two oligonucleotides served as the beta constant-region primer for TRBC1 and TRBC2. The ligated cDNA underwent four PCR rounds using SP2 and nested alpha and beta constant-region primers. MiXCR was run by TCRdb on the UMI-ligation and nested PCR reads, yielding one entry per CDR3 protein. The data hold under 150,000 distinct CDR3 sequences, with more than 15% observed a single time. Germline V gene sequence: CDR1 MNHEY, CDR2 SVGAGI. After removal of 3 bases from V and 7 bases from J, the junction contained 6 bases not matched to a gene. The CDR3 covers 15 residues. The sequence was collected from a human donor in good health. The chain is built from TRBV6-5 and TRBJ2-1, with 10 positions matching TRBD2. The sequenced material came from naive CD8+ T cells from blood. CDR3 DNA: TGTGCCAGCAGTTATAATAGCGGGAGGATGAATGAGCAGTTCTTC. It codes for CASSYNSGRMNEQFF.